In its sample, the clone carrying this T cell receptor beta chain was seen a few times. The data derive from a study of blood T cell repertoires in COVID-19. The CDR3 is 14 amino acids. The germline V and J ends were trimmed by 7 bases and 4 bases, with 14 bases remaining between them. Germline-derived CDR1 and CDR2 are LNHDA and SQIVND (reference sequence). In the original processing: It was from reference gene primer amplification that nucleated cell counts were estimated. Clones were read by immunoSEQ multiplex PCR, and TCRdb kept only the in-frame ones, dropping some. The V and J calls and the clone size are those of that table, but D and trimming were determined from the DNA. Of nearly 45,000 clones listed, around 90% are singletons.

This sequence was found in an elderly woman in a cohort sampled during active or convalescent COVID-19. The sequenced material came from peripheral blood. This chain uses TRBV19 with TRBJ1-5; maybe TRBD1 (5 bases). The CDR3 loop is CASTGGKGNQPQHF. In DNA, the CDR3 is TGTGCCAGTACCGGGGGTAAAGGGAATCAGCCCCAGCATTTT.